These 21 T cell receptor beta chains share one sample of origin, sequenced in a study of PD-L1 blockade in urothelial cancer. The protocol was immunoSEQ multiplex PCR, while the TCRdb copy is restricted to in-frame clones and leaves out a portion. Of approximately 50,000 clones listed, around 86% were seen once; the top ten hold approximately 1.9%. Time point noted: pretreatment peripheral blood. Here the sequenced sample was PBMCs, taken around atezolizumab (anti-PD-L1) treatment. These receptors all stem from a man in his forties or fifties with urothelial cancer.

The rearrangement links TRBV5-1 to TRBJ2-3, with D perhaps matching TRBD2 (6 bases). The CDR3 runs to 12 residues. V lost 3 bases and J 8 bases, leaving 10 bases between the germline ends. In germline, CDR1 is SGHRS, CDR2 YFSETQ. CDR3 loop: CASSWKAGTQYF. The DNA for the CDR3 is TGCGCCAGCAGCTGGAAAGCGGGTACGCAGTATTTT.

The rearrangement joins TRBV5-1 to TRBJ1-2; 11 bases map to TRBD1. The CDR3 is made up of 16 amino acids. The V gene's germline CDR1 is SGHRS and CDR2 YFSETQ. With 0 bases clipped from V and 7 bases from J, the junction kept 8 bases outside the gene matches. The CDR3 nucleotides are TGCGCCAGCAGCTTGGGGACAGGGGGCCCCCTGGGTGGCTACACCTTC. Translation gives CASSLGTGGPLGGYTF.

This chain joins TRBV18 and TRBJ1-6; 9 nucleotides agree with TRBD1. The CDR3 has 16 residues. With V trimmed by 6 bases and J by 7 bases, 10 bases remained unmatched. Germline V gives CDR1 KGHSH, CDR2 LQKENI. CDR3 in amino acids: CASSPTAGQGNSPLHF. The DNA of the CDR3 is TGTGCCAGCTCCCCCACCGCGGGACAGGGCAATTCACCCCTCCACTTT.

The gene calls are TRBV2 and TRBJ2-1; 13 nucleotides align to TRBD2. The J segment lost 15 bases and the V segment lost 5 bases, leaving 7 bases of the junction unmatched. Looked up from germline, CDR1 is SNHLY and CDR2 is FYNNEI. The CDR3 spans 13 residues. The CDR3 loop is CASSLRTSGSMFF. The CDR3 DNA follows: TGTGCCAGCAGTTTAAGGACTAGCGGGAGTATGTTCTTC.

V and J are TRBV6-1 and TRBJ2-7; 8 nucleotides match TRBD1. CDR3 length equals 14 residues. Germline CDR1 reads MNHNS; CDR2 reads SASEGT. J lost 0 bases, V lost 6 bases, and 4 bases had no gene match. The CDR3: CASRVGTGSYEQYF. CDR3 DNA sequence: TGTGCCAGCAGGGTGGGGACAGGCTCCTACGAGCAGTACTTC.

This clone has only a few counts. The CDR3 loop is CASSLSPSSEAFF. The CDR3 nucleotides are TGTGCCAGCAGCCTGAGCCCCTCCTCTGAAGCTTTCTTT. The chain links TRBV11-1 to TRBJ1-1; D gene uncertain. The germline V and J ends were trimmed by 5 bases and 6 bases, with 13 bases remaining between them. The CDR3 has 13 residues. CDR1 is SGHAT, CDR2 FQDESV, per germline (reference sequence).

This clone was detected only a few times. The chain joins TRBV6-5 to TRBJ1-2; 10 bases agree with TRBD1. This CDR3 spans 15 amino acids. J lost 6 bases, V lost 5 bases, and 9 bases had no gene match. CDR1 and CDR2 (germline): MNHEY, SVGAGI. CDR3 coding DNA: TGTGCCAGCAGTAAATCGGACAGGGGGGTTCATGGCTACACCTTC. Encoded protein: CASSKSDRGVHGYTF.

V and J are TRBV28 and TRBJ2-3; 7 nucleotides agree with TRBD2. V lost 6 bases and J lost 5; bases outside the gene matches: 11. The CDR3 loop spans 15 amino acids. In germline, CDR1 is MDHEN, CDR2 SYDVKM. The CDR3 DNA sequence: TGTGCCAGCAGGGAATTAGGACTAGGAAGAGATACGCAGTATTTT. It codes for CASRELGLGRDTQYF. The complete variable domain, with remaining parts taken from reference TRBV28 and TRBJ2-3, reads DVKVTQSSRYLVKRTGEKVFLECVQDMDHENMFWYRQDPGLGLRLIYFSYDVKMKEKGDIPEGYSVSREKKERFSLILESASTNQTSMYLCASRELGLGRDTQYFGPGTRLTVL.

The table lists this clone with a few counts. The rearrangement uses TRBV5-1 and TRBJ2-2; D is perhaps TRBD1 (6 bases). Between the trimmed V and J ends, which lost 2 bases and 4 bases, there was a span of 12 bases. The germline gives CDR1 SGHRS, CDR2 YFSETQ. CDR3 size: 15 residues. Here the CDR3 DNA reads TGCGCCAGCAGCTTAGGCGGACAGAGCACCGGGGAGCTGTTTTTT. It translates to CASSLGGQSTGELFF.

The rearrangement links TRBV29-1 to TRBJ2-3; 8 bases are shared with TRBD1. CDR3 size: 15 residues. Germline CDR1 and CDR2: SQVTM and ANQGSEA. Losses at the gene ends were 2 bases for V and 4 bases for J; bases not matched to a gene: 8. The CDR3 DNA is TGCAGCGTTGAATTCTCAGGGGGCATGTCAGATACGCAGTATTTT. It codes for CSVEFSGGMSDTQYF.

The rearrangement uses TRBV9 and TRBJ1-6, with a tentative D call TRBD1 (6 bases). Germline loops: CDR1 SGDLS, CDR2 YYNGEE. CDR3 size: 16 residues. The V end was cut by 3 bases, the J end by 16 bases, with 26 bases between. The CDR3 nucleotides are TGTGCCAGCAGCGCCCAACTTCTAGGACAGACCCTTACACTCCACTTT. Residues: CASSAQLLGQTLTLHF.

The chain is built from TRBV6-4 and TRBJ2-1; TRBD2 matches at 13 bases. This CDR3 region has 17 residues. V lost 3 bases, J lost 6 bases, and 8 bases stayed unmatched. Per germline, CDR1 MRHNA and CDR2 SNTAGT. CDR3 sequence reads: CASSELAGGPVRNEQFF. The DNA of the CDR3 is TGTGCCAGCAGTGAACTAGCGGGAGGGCCGGTGCGCAATGAGCAGTTCTTC.

The V gene is TRBV6-1, the J gene TRBJ1-1, with 9 nucleotides matching TRBD1. The CDR3 consists of 16 residues. The V segment lost 4 bases and the J segment 4 bases; nucleotides outside the gene matches: 10. The germline CDR1 and CDR2 sequences are MNHNS and SASEGT. The CDR3 is CASSVRGTGLLTEAFF. The CDR3 DNA sequence: TGTGCCAGCAGTGTCAGGGGGACAGGGTTACTCACTGAAGCTTTCTTT.

The rearrangement joins TRBV5-4 to TRBJ2-1; 7 nucleotides match TRBD2. Looked up from germline, CDR1 is SGHNT and CDR2 is YYREEE (reference sequence). V shed 5 bases and J 9 bases; nucleotides not matched to a gene: 8. There are 13 residues in the CDR3. CDR3 amino acids: CASSPTSDREQFF. For the CDR3, the DNA is TGTGCCAGCAGTCCTACTAGCGACCGTGAGCAGTTCTTC.

CDR3 coding DNA: TGTGCCATCAGAGCCGGGACAGAAGGTCAGCCCCAGCATTTT. As protein: CAIRAGTEGQPQHF. The chain is built from TRBV10-3 and TRBJ1-5, with TRBD1 matching over 7 bases. V dropped 6 bases and J dropped 6; count of bases not matched to a gene: 8. This CDR3 region has 14 residues. Germline assignment: CDR1 ENHRY and CDR2 SYGVKD.

The V gene is TRBV18, the J gene TRBJ1-5; no definite D call. The CDR3 totals 13 residues. Between the trimmed V and J ends, which lost 3 bases and 7 bases, there was a span of 10 bases. Germline loops: CDR1 KGHSH, CDR2 LQKENI. The CDR3 nucleotides read TGTGCCAGCTCACCCCTAGAGAAACAGCCCCAGCATTTT. It translates to CASSPLEKQPQHF.

This rearrangement joins TRBV5-4 to TRBJ2-7; D not resolved. The CDR3 sequence is 16 residues long. The germline V gene has CDR1 SGHNT and CDR2 YYREEE (reference sequence). The V end was cut by 4 bases, the J end by 0 bases, with 17 bases between. DNA of the CDR3: TGTGCCAGCAGCGCAACAGAATATATGAGCTCCTACGAGCAGTACTTC. It yields the protein CASSATEYMSSYEQYF.

The chain couples TRBV6-6 to TRBJ2-4, with unresolved D. Germline lookup yields CDR1 MNHNY and CDR2 SVGAGI (reference sequence). This CDR3 spans 12 amino acids. Trimming cost V 7 bases and J 6 bases, with 10 bases left between them. CDR3 in amino acids: CASTPGGNIQYF. The CDR3 DNA reads as TGTGCCAGCACCCCGGGTGGAAACATTCAGTACTTC.

J is TRBJ1-3 and V is TRBV5-1, with 7 bases identical to TRBD1. CDR1 and CDR2 (germline): SGHRS, YFSETQ. This CDR3 has 15 amino acids. Unmatched junction bases numbered 0, after V lost 0 bases and J lost 0 bases. The CDR3 DNA reads TGCGCCAGCAGCTTGGCAGGGGGCTCTGGAAACACCATATATTTT. This gives the protein CASSLAGGSGNTIYF. Looking up the rest from reference TRBV5-1 and TRBJ1-3 gives the full variable domain: KAGVTQTPRYLIKTRGQQVTLSCSPISGHRSVSWYQQTPGQGLQFLFEYFSETQRNKGNFPGRFSGRQFSNSRSEMNVSTLELGDSALYLCASSLAGGSGNTIYFGEGSWLTVV.

The chain carries TRBV6-5 and TRBJ1-1; D remains ambiguous. The germline V and J ends were trimmed by 0 bases and 1 base, with 9 bases remaining between them. Germline V CDR1 and CDR2: MNHEY, SVGAGI. The CDR3 loop spans 15 amino acids. The DNA of the CDR3 is TGTGCCAGCAGTTACTCGCCGCGGGCGAACACTGAAGCTTTCTTT. Its translation is CASSYSPRANTEAFF.

The V gene is TRBV20-1, the J gene TRBJ1-5, with D unresolved. CDR1 is DFQATT, CDR2 SNEGSKA, per germline (reference sequence). The CDR3 consists of 9 residues. Trimming took off 7 bases at V and 10 bases at J, with 8 bases between the two ends. The CDR3 DNA follows: TGCAGTGTTCCCTCTCCCCAGCATTTT. This codes for CSVPSPQHF.